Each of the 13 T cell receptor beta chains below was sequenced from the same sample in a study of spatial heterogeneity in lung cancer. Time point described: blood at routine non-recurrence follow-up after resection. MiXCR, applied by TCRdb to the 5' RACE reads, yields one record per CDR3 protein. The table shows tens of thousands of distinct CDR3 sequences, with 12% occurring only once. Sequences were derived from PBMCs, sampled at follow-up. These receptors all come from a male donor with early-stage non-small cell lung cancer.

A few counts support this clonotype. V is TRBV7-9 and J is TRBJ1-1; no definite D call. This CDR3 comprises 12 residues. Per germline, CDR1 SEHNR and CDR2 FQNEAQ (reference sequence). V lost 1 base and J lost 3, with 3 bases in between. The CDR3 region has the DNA TGTGCCAGCAGCTTAGATTACACTGAAGCTTTCTTT. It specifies CASSLDYTEAFF.

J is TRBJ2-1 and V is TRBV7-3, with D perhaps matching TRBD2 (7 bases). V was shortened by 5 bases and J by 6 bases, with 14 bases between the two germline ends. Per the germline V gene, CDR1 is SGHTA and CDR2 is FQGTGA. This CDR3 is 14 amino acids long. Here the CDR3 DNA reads TGTGCCAGCAGCGCAGGACTAGGGGGCAATGAGCAGTTCTTC. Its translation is CASSAGLGGNEQFF.

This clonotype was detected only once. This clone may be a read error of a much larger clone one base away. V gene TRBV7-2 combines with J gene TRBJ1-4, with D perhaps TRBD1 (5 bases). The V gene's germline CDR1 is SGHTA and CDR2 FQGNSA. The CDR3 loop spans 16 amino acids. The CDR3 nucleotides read TGTGCCAGCAGCTTGGGGAGGGCAGGGACTAATGAAGAACTGTTTTTT. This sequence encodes CASSLGRAGTNEELFF.

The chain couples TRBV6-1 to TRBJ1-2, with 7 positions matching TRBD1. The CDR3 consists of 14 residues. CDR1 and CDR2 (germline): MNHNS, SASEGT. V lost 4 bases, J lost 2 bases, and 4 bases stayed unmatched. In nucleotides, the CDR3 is TGTGCCAGCAGTGGAAACAGGGGCAACTATGGCTACACCTTC. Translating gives CASSGNRGNYGYTF.

The CDR3 loop is CASSSFDRGNSPLHF. CDR3 DNA: TGTGCCAGCAGTTCATTCGACAGGGGTAATTCACCCCTCCACTTT. The chain links TRBV27 to TRBJ1-6; TRBD1 agrees at 8 bases. The CDR3 extends over 15 amino acids. Germline CDR1 MNHEY, CDR2 SMNVEV (reference sequence). V lost 4 bases and J lost 6; bases outside the gene matches: 5.

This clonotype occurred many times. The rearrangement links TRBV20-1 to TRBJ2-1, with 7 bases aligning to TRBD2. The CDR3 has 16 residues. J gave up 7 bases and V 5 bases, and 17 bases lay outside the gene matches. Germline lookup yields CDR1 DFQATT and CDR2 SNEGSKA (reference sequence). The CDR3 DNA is TGCAGTGCTGATAACATCGGACTAGTTGAAGCGAATGAGCAGTTCTTC. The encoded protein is CSADNIGLVEANEQFF.

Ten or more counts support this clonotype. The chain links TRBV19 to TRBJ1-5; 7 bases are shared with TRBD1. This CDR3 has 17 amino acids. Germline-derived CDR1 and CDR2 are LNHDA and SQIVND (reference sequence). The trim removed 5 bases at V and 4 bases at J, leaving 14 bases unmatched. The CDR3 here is CASSLYVRTGSNQPQHF. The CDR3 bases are TGTGCCAGTAGTCTGTACGTAAGGACAGGCAGTAATCAGCCCCAGCATTTT.

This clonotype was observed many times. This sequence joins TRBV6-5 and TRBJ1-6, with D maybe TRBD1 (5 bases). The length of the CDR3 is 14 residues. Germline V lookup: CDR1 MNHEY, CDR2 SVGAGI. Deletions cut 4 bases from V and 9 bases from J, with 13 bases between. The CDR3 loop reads CASSFPGQGSPLHF. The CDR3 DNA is TGTGCCAGCAGTTTCCCAGGGCAGGGTTCACCCCTCCACTTT.

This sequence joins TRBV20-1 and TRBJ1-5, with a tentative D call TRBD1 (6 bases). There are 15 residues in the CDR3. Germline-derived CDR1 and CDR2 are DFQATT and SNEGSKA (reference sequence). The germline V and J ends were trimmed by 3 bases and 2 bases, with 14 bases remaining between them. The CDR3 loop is CSARGSGAGNQPQHF. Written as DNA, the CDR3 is TGCAGTGCTAGGGGCTCGGGGGCCGGCAATCAGCCCCAGCATTTT.

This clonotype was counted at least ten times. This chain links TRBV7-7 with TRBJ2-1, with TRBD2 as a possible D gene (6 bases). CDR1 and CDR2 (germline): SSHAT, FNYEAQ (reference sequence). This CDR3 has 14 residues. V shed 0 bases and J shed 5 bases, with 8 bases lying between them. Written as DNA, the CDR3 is TGTGCCAGCAGCTTAGCGCGGGGAGACAATGAGCAGTTCTTC. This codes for CASSLARGDNEQFF.

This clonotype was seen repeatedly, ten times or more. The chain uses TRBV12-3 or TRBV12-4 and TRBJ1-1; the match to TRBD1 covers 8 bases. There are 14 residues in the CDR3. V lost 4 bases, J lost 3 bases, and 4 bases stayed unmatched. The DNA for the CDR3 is TGTGCCAGCAGTTCGACAGGGGCGGACACTGAAGCTTTCTTT. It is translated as CASSSTGADTEAFF.

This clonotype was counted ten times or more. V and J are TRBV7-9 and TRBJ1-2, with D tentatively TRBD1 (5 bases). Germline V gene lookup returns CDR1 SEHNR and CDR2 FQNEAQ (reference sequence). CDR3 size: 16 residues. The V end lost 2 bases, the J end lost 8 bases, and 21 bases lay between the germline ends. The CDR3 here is CASSLYWDGPPPGYTF. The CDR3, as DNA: TGTGCCAGCAGCTTATATTGGGACGGTCCTCCCCCGGGCTACACCTTC. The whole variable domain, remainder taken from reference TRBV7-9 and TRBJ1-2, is DTGVSQNPRHKITKRGQNVTFRCDPISEHNRLYWYRQTLGQGPEFLTYFQNEAQLEKSRLLSDRFSAERPKGSFSTLEIQRTEQGDSAMYLCASSLYWDGPPPGYTFGSGTRLTVV.

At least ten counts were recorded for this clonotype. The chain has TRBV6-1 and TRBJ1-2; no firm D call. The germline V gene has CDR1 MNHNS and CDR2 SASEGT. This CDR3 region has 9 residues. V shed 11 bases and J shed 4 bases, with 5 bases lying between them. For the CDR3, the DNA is TGTGCCGGGGTCTATGGCTACACCTTC. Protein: CAGVYGYTF.